The clone carrying this TCR beta chain appeared many times. Its specificity is not known. The V gene lost 2 bases and the J gene lost 9 bases, with 5 bases spanning the gap. Germline values: CDR1 SNHLY, CDR2 FYNNEI. The CDR3 runs to 11 residues. This specimen comes from a study of T cells in Graves' hyperthyroidism and ophthalmopathy. TCR beta CDR3 region amplification was performed from RNA transcripts. Initially, a first-round RT-PCR of the TCR CDR3 employed the HTBI primer set. One entry per CDR3 protein, called by TCRdb with MiXCR from the multiplex PCR reads. Seen here are about 290,000 distinct CDR3 sequences, approximately 14% observed once, and the top ten hold less than 8%. Study-wide results and limits: The model identified upcoming ophthalmopathy a median approximately 6.5 months ahead of onset.

Absent ophthalmopathy progression within 18 months defined stable Graves' hyperthyroidism. Hyperthyroidism had been newly diagnosed in patients aged 18 to 65, and its duration was under 2 months. V is TRBV2 and J is TRBJ1-5; D uncertain. This clonotype originated in a woman in her thirties or forties with Graves' hyperthyroidism. Sequencing was carried out using blood. As DNA, the CDR3 is TGTGCCAGCAGTGAATTGGGGCCCCAGCATTTT. Its protein is CASSELGPQHF.